The 31 T cell receptor beta chains in this list originate from one sample, sequenced in a study of OX40 agonist ivuxolimab in advanced cancers. The protocol was immunoSEQ multiplex PCR, while the TCRdb copy is restricted to in-frame clones and leaves out a portion. Of 45,000 to 60,000 clones in the sample, roughly three quarters were seen once. The sequences come from CD4+ or CD8+ T cells sorted from blood, collected in a trial of the OX40 agonist ivuxolimab. Receptors were obtained from an adult with an advanced solid tumor such as melanoma, head and neck, liver or kidney cancer.

The CDR3 here is CASSPQGEQETQYF. CDR3 nucleotide sequence: TGTGCCAGCTCACCCCAAGGGGAGCAAGAGACCCAGTACTTC. V gene TRBV18 combines with J gene TRBJ2-5; perhaps D is TRBD1 or TRBD2 (5 bases each). Between the trimmed V and J ends, which lost 3 bases and 2 bases, there was a span of 10 bases. Germline V gene sequence: CDR1 KGHSH, CDR2 LQKENI. There are 14 residues in the CDR3.

This clone appeared a few times. The chain combines TRBV6-5 with TRBJ2-7; TRBD1 matches at 7 bases. Trimming at V came to 6 bases and at J to 6 bases, leaving 5 bases not matched to a gene. This CDR3 is 12 amino acids long. The germline V gene has CDR1 MNHEY and CDR2 SVGAGI. CDR3 region: CASRRPGGEQYF. The CDR3 region has the DNA TGTGCCAGCAGGAGACCAGGGGGCGAGCAGTACTTC.

V is TRBV5-1 and J is TRBJ1-5; D remains unclear. The CDR3 has 15 amino acids. Between the trimmed V and J ends, which lost 0 bases and 0 bases, there was a span of 7 bases. Germline assignment: CDR1 SGHRS and CDR2 YFSETQ. DNA for the CDR3: TGCGCCAGCAGCTTGGAGGGTAATAGCAATCAGCCCCAGCATTTT. This sequence encodes CASSLEGNSNQPQHF.

V usage is TRBV6-5 and J usage is TRBJ2-7, with 10 bases fitting TRBD1. This CDR3 region has 13 residues. Losses at the gene ends were 10 bases for V and 6 bases for J; bases not matched to a gene: 9. Per the germline V gene, CDR1 is MNHEY and CDR2 is SVGAGI. The CDR3 region is CAISGQGVSEQYF. CDR3 nucleotides: TGTGCCATCAGCGGACAGGGGGTAAGCGAGCAGTACTTC.

The chain is built from TRBV19 and TRBJ1-4; a weak D match, TRBD1 (6 bases). The CDR3 contains 14 residues. The germline CDR1 and CDR2 sequences are LNHDA and SQIVND (reference sequence). Trimming pared 4 bases from V and 6 bases from J, leaving 12 bases between. The CDR3 sequence is CASSRRDTYEKLFF. The CDR3 nucleotides are TGTGCCAGTAGTAGAAGGGACACTTATGAAAAACTGTTTTTT.

The chain couples TRBV5-1 to TRBJ2-3, with a possible D match to TRBD2 (6 bases). From germline, CDR1 is SGHRS and CDR2 YFSETQ. The V end lost 2 bases, the J end lost 6 bases, and 13 bases lay between the germline ends. The CDR3 runs 14 residues. This CDR3 is CASSLGTPRDTQYF. CDR3 DNA sequence: TGCGCCAGCAGCTTAGGGACTCCTCGGGATACGCAGTATTTT.

The rearrangement links TRBV28 to TRBJ2-7, with 12 bases lining up with TRBD2. CDR1 is MDHEN and CDR2 is SYDVKM in the germline V gene. There are 14 residues in the CDR3. V was pared by 4 bases and J by 4 bases, with 2 bases of the junction left unmatched. The CDR3 coding sequence is TGTGCCAGCAGTTCTAGCGGGAGGGTTTACGAGCAGTACTTC. Its protein product is CASSSSGRVYEQYF. Full variable domain (outside the CDR3, taken from reference TRBV28 and TRBJ2-7): DVKVTQSSRYLVKRTGEKVFLECVQDMDHENMFWYRQDPGLGLRLIYFSYDVKMKEKGDIPEGYSVSREKKERFSLILESASTNQTSMYLCASSSSGRVYEQYFGPGTRLTVT.

The chain carries TRBV7-9 and TRBJ2-3, with 12 bases that match TRBD1. This CDR3 has 15 residues. CDR1 and CDR2 from the germline V gene are SEHNR and FQNEAQ (reference sequence). Trimming at V came to 4 bases and at J to 3 bases, leaving 2 bases not matched to a gene. CDR3 sequence: CASSSGQGATDTQYF. Here the CDR3 DNA reads TGTGCCAGCAGCTCGGGACAGGGGGCAACAGATACGCAGTATTTT.

The chain combines TRBV11-3 with TRBJ2-7; TRBD1 agrees at 9 bases. Germline CDR1 reads SGHNT; CDR2 reads YENEEA. V gave up 3 bases and J gave up 5 bases; unmatched junction bases: 5. The CDR3 is 14 residues long. The CDR3 DNA follows: TGTGCCAGCAGCTTCTCCGGGACAGGGAACGAGCAGTACTTC. It codes for CASSFSGTGNEQYF.

The genes are TRBV4-2 and TRBJ2-1, with 12 nucleotides matching TRBD2. The trim removed 4 bases at V and 5 bases at J, leaving 15 bases unmatched. This CDR3 has 19 residues. CDR1 is LGHNA, CDR2 YNFKEQ, per germline. Written as DNA, the CDR3 is TGTGCCAGCAGCCCCCACGCCCCGCCTAGCGGGAGGGCCAACAATGAGCAGTTCTTC. Amino acid sequence: CASSPHAPPSGRANNEQFF.

This chain joins TRBV19 and TRBJ2-3; 7 bases are shared with TRBD1. CDR1 and CDR2 from the germline V gene are LNHDA and SQIVND (reference sequence). V lost 4 bases, J lost 2 bases, and 12 bases stayed unmatched. The CDR3 sequence is 17 residues long. CDR3 DNA: TGTGCCAGTAGTACTTTGGGACAGAACATAATCACAGATACGCAGTATTTT. Residues: CASSTLGQNIITDTQYF.

J is TRBJ2-3 and V is TRBV9; 9 nucleotides agree with TRBD2. This CDR3 is 18 amino acids long. Germline V gives CDR1 SGDLS, CDR2 YYNGEE. The J segment lost 4 bases and the V segment lost 3 bases, leaving 15 bases of the junction unmatched. The CDR3 loop is CASSATVSGGGASDTQYF. As DNA, the CDR3 is TGTGCCAGCAGCGCAACCGTTTCCGGCGGGGGGGCATCAGATACGCAGTATTTT.

This rearrangement joins TRBV9 to TRBJ1-3; 8 nucleotides align to TRBD1. The CDR3 contains 15 residues. Looked up from germline, CDR1 is SGDLS and CDR2 is YYNGEE. Losses at the gene ends were 2 bases for V and 1 base for J; bases not matched to a gene: 2. The CDR3 DNA reads as TGTGCCAGCAGCGTTCAGGGGGCATCTGGAAACACCATATATTTT. The encoded protein is CASSVQGASGNTIYF.

J is TRBJ2-5 and V is TRBV19, with TRBD2 as a possible D gene (6 bases). The length of the CDR3 is 13 residues. V was shortened by 6 bases and J by 4 bases, with 12 bases between the two germline ends. Germline CDR1 LNHDA, CDR2 SQIVND (reference sequence). CDR3 nucleotides: TGTGCCAGTAGCCCCGGGGGAGGAGAGACCCAGTACTTC. It encodes CASSPGGGETQYF.

The J gene is TRBJ2-6, the V gene TRBV2, with 9 nucleotides matching TRBD2. The CDR3 spans 18 residues. V lost 6 bases, J lost 0 bases, and 9 bases stayed unmatched. CDR1 and CDR2 (germline): SNHLY, FYNNEI. CDR3 bases: TGTGCCAGCAGCCGTAGTAGCGGGGGCTTCTCTGGGGCCAACGTCCTGACTTTC. Encoded protein: CASSRSSGGFSGANVLTF.

The chain has TRBV5-5 and TRBJ2-3; no clear D gene. The CDR3 contains 17 residues. Trimming took off 0 bases at V and 0 bases at J, with 14 bases between the two ends. Germline CDR1 and CDR2: SGHKS and YYEKEE (reference sequence). CDR3 nucleotides: TGTGCCAGCAGCTTGGAAGAACCGGTCGCTAGCACAGATACGCAGTATTTT. It is translated as CASSLEEPVASTDTQYF.

CDR3 in DNA: TGTGCCAGCTCGCGGGGGGCGGGAGATACGCAGTATTTT. This sequence encodes CASSRGAGDTQYF. The rearrangement joins TRBV2 to TRBJ2-3, with 8 bases identical to TRBD2. CDR3 size: 13 residues. Germline CDR1 SNHLY, CDR2 FYNNEI. V shed 8 bases, J shed 5 bases, and the junction held 6 bases outside the gene matches.

The rearrangement uses TRBV9 and TRBJ2-7; 9 bases are shared with TRBD2. Germline CDR1 reads SGDLS; CDR2 reads YYNGEE. With 3 bases clipped from V and 3 bases from J, the junction kept 10 bases outside the gene matches. The CDR3 runs 16 residues. For the CDR3, the DNA is TGTGCCAGCAGCGCCAGTAGCGGGGGCGACATCTACGAGCAGTACTTC. This translates into CASSASSGGDIYEQYF.

This chain links TRBV30 with TRBJ1-3, with unresolved D. The V gene's germline CDR1 is GTSNPN and CDR2 SVGIG (reference sequence). The CDR3 consists of 13 residues. Trimming left V 2 bases short and J 0 bases short, with 5 bases between. The CDR3 protein is CAWSSTSGNTIYF. DNA of the CDR3: TGTGCCTGGAGTAGCACCTCTGGAAACACCATATATTTT.

In this sample, this clone turned up a few times. This chain's CDR3 is CASSPGGLAGGLSYNEQFF. CDR3 nucleotide sequence: TGTGCCAGCAGTCCAGGGGGACTAGCGGGAGGGCTTTCCTACAATGAGCAGTTCTTC. This chain uses TRBV28 with TRBJ2-1, with TRBD2 identical over 16 bases. The ends lost 5 bases at V and 1 base at J; junction bases unmatched: 8. This CDR3 has 19 amino acids. CDR1 is MDHEN, CDR2 SYDVKM, per germline.

This chain connects TRBV5-1 to TRBJ1-6; D is uncertain. Trimming shortened V by 4 bases and J by 10 bases, and 15 bases separated the two germline ends. CDR1 is SGHRS, CDR2 YFSETQ, per germline. The CDR3 runs 14 residues. The CDR3 reads CASSPPGLGSPLHF. The CDR3 DNA follows: TGCGCCAGCAGCCCACCGGGCTTGGGCTCACCCCTCCACTTT.

The rearrangement uses TRBV10-3 and TRBJ2-7; tentative D call: TRBD1 (6 bases). V was cut by 6 bases and J by 3 bases, with 12 bases left in between. CDR3 length: 13 residues. Germline V gives CDR1 ENHRY, CDR2 SYGVKD. This CDR3 is CAIRGADSYEQYF. CDR3 DNA sequence: TGTGCCATCAGAGGCGCGGACAGCTACGAGCAGTACTTC.

The count of this clone is one. The J gene is TRBJ2-1, the V gene TRBV11-2; the D gene is possibly TRBD2 (7 bases). Looked up from germline, CDR1 is SGHAT and CDR2 is FQNNGV. V lost 4 bases, J lost 1 base, and 17 bases lay in between. CDR3 size: 17 residues. CDR3 sequence reads: CASSSLGGGWSYNEQFF. CDR3 nucleotides: TGTGCCAGCAGCTCCTTGGGAGGGGGTTGGTCCTACAATGAGCAGTTCTTC. Based on the CDR3 plus reference TRBV11-2 and TRBJ2-1, the full variable domain is EAGVAQSPRYKIIEKRQSVAFWCNPISGHATLYWYQQILGQGPKLLIQFQNNGVVDDSQLPKDRFSAERLKGVDSTLKIQPAKLEDSAVYLCASSSLGGGWSYNEQFFGPGTRLTVL.

This chain links TRBV10-3 with TRBJ1-3, with TRBD1 identical over 10 bases. In germline, CDR1 is ENHRY, CDR2 SYGVKD. V lost 4 bases and J lost 4; bases outside the gene matches: 13. This CDR3 region has 18 residues. CDR3 protein: CAISGRFFGQGEGNTIYF. Here the CDR3 DNA reads TGTGCCATCAGTGGGAGATTTTTCGGACAGGGGGAAGGAAACACCATATATTTT.

The CDR3 reads CASSQGATGSGEQYF. CDR3 DNA sequence: TGCGCCAGCAGCCAGGGCGCTACGGGGTCGGGCGAGCAGTACTTC. The genes are TRBV4-1 and TRBJ2-5, with D possibly being TRBD2 (5 bases). Matching the DNA end better, TRBJ2-7 makes the J call doubtful. The CDR3 consists of 15 residues. Germline V gives CDR1 MGHRA, CDR2 YSYEKL.

This chain links TRBV6-5 with TRBJ1-2; 7 bases line up with TRBD1. With 8 bases clipped from V and 8 bases from J, the junction kept 5 bases outside the gene matches. The germline CDR1 and CDR2 sequences are MNHEY and SVGAGI. There are 11 residues in the CDR3. CDR3 sequence reads: CASGDRAGYTF. In DNA, the CDR3 is TGTGCCAGCGGCGACAGGGCCGGCTACACCTTC.

This chain links TRBV15 with TRBJ1-3, with a tentative D call TRBD1 (5 bases). Per the germline V gene, CDR1 is LNHNV and CDR2 is YYDKDF (reference sequence). There are 16 residues in the CDR3. The V and J ends lost 0 bases and 4 bases respectively, with 13 bases between them. In nucleotides, the CDR3 is TGTGCCACCAGCAGAGATCGGGGGTCGTGGGGAAACACCATATATTTT. Translating gives CATSRDRGSWGNTIYF.

This clone showed up just once. The CDR3, as DNA: TGTGCCAGCACCACACCTCAGGGTATGGGTCAGCCCCAGCATTTT. This gives the protein CASTTPQGMGQPQHF. The rearrangement uses TRBV28 and TRBJ1-5; tentatively, D is TRBD1 (5 bases). The CDR3 length is 15 residues. CDR1 MDHEN and CDR2 SYDVKM come from the germline V gene. V was clipped by 7 bases and J by 6 bases, with 19 bases between them.

V and J are TRBV5-6 and TRBJ1-2; TRBD1 might be the D (6 bases). V was pared by 4 bases and J by 8 bases, with 24 bases between. The CDR3 has 16 residues. Germline V gene sequence: CDR1 SGHDT, CDR2 YYEEEE. DNA for the CDR3: TGTGCCAGCAGCCCCAGGGATGGGGGCCCAATATACGGCTACACCTTC. Translating it yields CASSPRDGGPIYGYTF.

This chain links TRBV18 with TRBJ1-1; TRBD1 matches 9 bases. Per the germline V gene, CDR1 is KGHSH and CDR2 is LQKENI. The CDR3 has 14 amino acids. V trimming: 5 bases; J trimming: 4 bases; junction bases outside the gene matches: 5. The CDR3: CASSAGQGITEAFF. The CDR3 DNA sequence: TGTGCCAGCTCAGCGGGACAGGGTATCACTGAAGCTTTCTTT.

The rearrangement joins TRBV18 to TRBJ2-5; D unclear. Germline values: CDR1 KGHSH, CDR2 LQKENI. The CDR3 extends over 15 amino acids. The V end lost 0 bases, the J end lost 1 base, and 9 bases lay between the germline ends. CDR3 amino acids: CASSPPTLPQETQYF. The CDR3 DNA sequence: TGTGCCAGCTCACCACCGACCCTCCCCCAAGAGACCCAGTACTTC.